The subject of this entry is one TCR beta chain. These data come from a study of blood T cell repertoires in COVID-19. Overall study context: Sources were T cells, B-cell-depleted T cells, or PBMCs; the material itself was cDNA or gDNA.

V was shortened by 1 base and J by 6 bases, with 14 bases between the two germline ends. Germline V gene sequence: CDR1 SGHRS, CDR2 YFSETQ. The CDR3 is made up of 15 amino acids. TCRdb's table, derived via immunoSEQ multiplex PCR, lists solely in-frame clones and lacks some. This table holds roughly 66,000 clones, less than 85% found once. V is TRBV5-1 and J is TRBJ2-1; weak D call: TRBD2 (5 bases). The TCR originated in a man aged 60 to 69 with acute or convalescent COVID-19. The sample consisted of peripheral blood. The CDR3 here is CASSLTASQGNEQFF. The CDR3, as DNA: TGCGCCAGCAGCTTGACCGCTAGCCAAGGCAATGAGCAGTTCTTC.